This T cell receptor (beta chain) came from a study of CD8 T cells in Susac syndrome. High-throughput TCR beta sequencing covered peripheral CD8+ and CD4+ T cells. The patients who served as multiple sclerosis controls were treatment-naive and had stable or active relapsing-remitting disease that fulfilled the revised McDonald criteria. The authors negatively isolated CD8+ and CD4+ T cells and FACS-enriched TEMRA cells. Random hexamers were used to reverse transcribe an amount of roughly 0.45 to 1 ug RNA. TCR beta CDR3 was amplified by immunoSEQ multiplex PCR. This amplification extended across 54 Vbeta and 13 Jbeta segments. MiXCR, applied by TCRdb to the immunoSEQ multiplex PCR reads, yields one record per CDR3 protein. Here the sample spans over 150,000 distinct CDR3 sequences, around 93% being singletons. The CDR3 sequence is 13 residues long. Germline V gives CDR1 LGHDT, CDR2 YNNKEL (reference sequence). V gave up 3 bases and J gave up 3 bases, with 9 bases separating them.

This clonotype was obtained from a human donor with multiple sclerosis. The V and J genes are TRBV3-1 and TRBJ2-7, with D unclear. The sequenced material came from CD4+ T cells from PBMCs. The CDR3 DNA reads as TGTGCCAGCAGCCAGGACGGATTCTACGAGCAGTACTTC. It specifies CASSQDGFYEQYF.